Each of the 26 T cell receptor beta chains below was sequenced from the same sample in a study of Ad26.COV2.S vaccination and SARS-CoV-2 variants. Treatment defined: 19 received Ad26.COV2.S at low or high dose, single or two shots; 5 received placebo; per-sample allocation not given. On day 63 after the first injection, vaccine and placebo recipients gave samples. Produced via immunoSEQ multiplex PCR; TCRdb's table is partial and in-frame only. The data contain 300,000 to 400,000 clones, about 82% of them singletons. The starting material was peripheral blood, obtained in a trial of Ad26.COV2.S vaccine versus placebo. The source is a person between 18 and 65 years old who received the Ad26.COV2.S COVID-19 vaccine or a placebo.

The rearrangement links TRBV10-3 to TRBJ1-1; D perhaps matches TRBD1 (5 bases). The CDR3 is made up of 12 amino acids. Trimming took off 10 bases at V and 2 bases at J, with 11 bases between the two ends. In germline, CDR1 is ENHRY, CDR2 SYGVKD. Here the CDR3 DNA reads TGTGCCACCTGGACACCTAACACTGAAGCTTTCTTT. It specifies CATWTPNTEAFF.

The chain is built from TRBV7-2 and TRBJ1-6, with no clear D. The CDR3 extends over 13 amino acids. Looked up from germline, CDR1 is SGHTA and CDR2 is FQGNSA. V lost 1 base, J lost 10 bases, and 8 bases lay in between. The CDR3 loop reads CASSLERRSPLHF. CDR3 DNA: TGTGCCAGCAGCTTAGAGCGTAGGTCACCCCTCCACTTT.

The V call is TRBV7-9, the J call TRBJ2-7; D gene uncertain. V shed 2 bases and J shed 12 bases, with 14 bases lying between them. Germline-derived CDR1 and CDR2 are SEHNR and FQNEAQ (reference sequence). The length of the CDR3 is 12 residues. CDR3 coding DNA: TGTGCCAGCAGCTTAAACCGGAAGGGTCCGTACTTC. Translation gives CASSLNRKGPYF.

The J gene is TRBJ2-7, the V gene TRBV4-1; 11 nucleotides agree with TRBD1. After removal of 4 bases from V and 3 bases from J, the junction contained 2 bases not matched to a gene. The CDR3 runs 14 residues. Germline CDR1 is MGHRA and CDR2 is YSYEKL. The CDR3 region has the DNA TGCGCCAGCAGCCGTGGGACAGGGGGCTACGAGCAGTACTTC. It codes for CASSRGTGGYEQYF.

V gene TRBV21-1 combines with J gene TRBJ2-5; the table's TRBD1 call for D was not verified on the DNA. TRBV21-1 is given as a pseudogene. CDR3 length: 17 amino acids. In DNA, the CDR3 is TGTGCCAGCAGCAAAGCAGCCCCGGACAGTCGATGGGAGACCCAGTACTTC. Translating it yields CASSKAAPDSRWETQYF.

The chain joins TRBV6-5 to TRBJ1-4; D unresolved. Trimming removed 5 bases at V and 7 bases at J, with 11 bases between. Germline V gene data show CDR1 as MNHEY and CDR2 as SVGAGI. The CDR3 length is 13 residues. The CDR3 loop reads CASSPNPGEKLFF. The DNA of the CDR3 is TGTGCCAGCAGTCCTAACCCGGGTGAAAAACTGTTTTTT.

This clone showed up just a few times. J is TRBJ1-1 and V is TRBV2; D is uncertain. Germline V lookup: CDR1 SNHLY, CDR2 FYNNEI. The CDR3 loop spans 11 amino acids. The V end was cut by 7 bases, the J end by 3 bases, with 6 bases between. CDR3 nucleotides: TGTGCCAGCAAGTTGGACACTGAAGCTTTCTTT. It codes for CASKLDTEAFF.

V is TRBV5-1 and J is TRBJ2-7; D not resolved. This CDR3 has 14 amino acids. Trimming cost V 1 base and J 1 base, with 9 bases left between them. Germline values: CDR1 SGHRS, CDR2 YFSETQ. This chain's CDR3 is CASSLSKQSYEQYF. CDR3 sequence (DNA): TGCGCCAGCAGCTTGTCGAAACAGTCCTACGAGCAGTACTTC.

The rearrangement joins TRBV9 to TRBJ2-7, with TRBD1 as a possible D gene (6 bases). V was cut by 7 bases and J by 4 bases, with 18 bases left in between. CDR1 and CDR2 from the germline V gene are SGDLS and YYNGEE. This CDR3 region has 14 residues. The DNA for the CDR3 is TGTGCCAGCTACGAGGACAGATCTCCTTACGAGCAGTACTTC. It is translated as CASYEDRSPYEQYF.

This clone was seen only once. The chain links TRBV7-2 to TRBJ2-3; 10 nucleotides match TRBD1. The CDR3 runs to 16 residues. Trimming cost V 1 base and J 1 base; bases outside gene matches: 2. Germline assignment: CDR1 SGHTA and CDR2 FQGNSA. The CDR3 spells CASSLVGTGGTDTQYF. The CDR3 DNA reads as TGTGCCAGCAGCTTAGTCGGGACAGGGGGCACAGATACGCAGTATTTT.

The chain links TRBV5-1 to TRBJ1-1; possibly TRBD1 for D (6 bases). V was cut by 4 bases and J by 1 base, with 17 bases left in between. CDR3 size: 16 residues. From germline, CDR1 is SGHRS and CDR2 YFSETQ. CDR3 loop: CASSAVPGHWNTEAFF. The CDR3 bases are TGCGCCAGCAGCGCCGTTCCGGGACACTGGAACACTGAAGCTTTCTTT.

The chain employs TRBV9 and TRBJ1-3, with a tentative D call TRBD1 (6 bases). The CDR3 length is 15 residues. Germline V gives CDR1 SGDLS, CDR2 YYNGEE. Deletions cut 3 bases from V and 4 bases from J, with 14 bases between. CDR3: CASSAGQTIGNTIYF. For the CDR3, the DNA is TGTGCCAGCAGCGCGGGACAAACGATCGGAAACACCATATATTTT.

There are a few counts of this clone. The chain uses TRBV2 and TRBJ1-2; 9 bases are a match to TRBD1. There are 13 residues in the CDR3. Germline-derived CDR1 and CDR2 are SNHLY and FYNNEI. Unmatched junction bases numbered 8, after V lost 9 bases and J lost 6 bases. The CDR3 region is CASEGTGQDGYTF. The DNA for the CDR3 is TGTGCCAGTGAGGGGACAGGGCAGGATGGCTACACCTTC.

V usage is TRBV7-2 and J usage is TRBJ2-1; D is undetermined. Germline loops: CDR1 SGHTA, CDR2 FQGNSA. Trimming cost V 3 bases and J 4 bases, with 10 bases left between them. The CDR3 has 14 amino acids. CDR3 bases: TGTGCCAGCAGCTTGGGCTATTCATACAATGAGCAGTTCTTC. Translating it yields CASSLGYSYNEQFF.

This chain connects TRBV9 to TRBJ1-2; D may be TRBD1 (5 bases). The V and J ends lost 6 bases and 4 bases respectively, with 16 bases between them. In germline, CDR1 is SGDLS, CDR2 YYNGEE. CDR3 length: 14 amino acids. The CDR3, as DNA: TGTGCCAGCACCCAACCCGGGACCTTCTATGGCTACACCTTC. Its protein is CASTQPGTFYGYTF.

The J gene is TRBJ1-2, the V gene TRBV7-9; D is unresolved. With 5 bases removed from V and 8 bases from J, the gap between germline ends came to 9 bases. From germline, CDR1 is SEHNR and CDR2 FQNEAQ (reference sequence). The CDR3 runs to 11 residues. The CDR3 is CASSGRQGYTF. In DNA, the CDR3 is TGTGCCAGCAGCGGTCGGCAGGGCTACACCTTC.

This chain joins TRBV18 and TRBJ1-2, with no clear D. V was pared by 3 bases and J by 4 bases, with 18 bases between. The CDR3 is 16 amino acids. The germline V gene encodes CDR1 KGHSH and CDR2 LQKENI. The CDR3 bases are TGTGCCAGCTCACCGAATCCCCCCCGAAACCTCTATGGCTACACCTTC. This encodes CASSPNPPRNLYGYTF.

The chain combines TRBV30 with TRBJ2-7; TRBD2 matches at 7 bases. V lost 3 bases and J lost 5; bases outside the gene matches: 10. The CDR3 runs to 14 residues. Germline lookup yields CDR1 GTSNPN and CDR2 SVGIG (reference sequence). CDR3 DNA: TGTGCCTGGAGCCCGTCGGCGGGGGAGGACGAGCAGTACTTC. It encodes CAWSPSAGEDEQYF.

There are a few counts of this clone. The chain has TRBV5-1 and TRBJ1-2; the match to TRBD1 covers 11 bases. The CDR3 totals 13 residues. V was pared by 4 bases and J by 8 bases, with 4 bases of the junction left unmatched. The germline CDR1 and CDR2 sequences are SGHRS and YFSETQ. CDR3 amino acids: CASSPGQGEGYTF. CDR3 nucleotide sequence: TGCGCCAGCAGCCCGGGACAGGGGGAAGGCTACACCTTC.

The rearrangement joins TRBV5-1 to TRBJ1-4; D unresolved. CDR1 and CDR2 (germline): SGHRS, YFSETQ. Deletions cut 1 base from V and 7 bases from J, with 14 bases between. The CDR3 runs 15 residues. The CDR3 sequence: CASSLTSPLVEKLFF. The CDR3 DNA reads TGCGCCAGCAGCTTGACATCCCCGTTAGTTGAAAAACTGTTTTTT.

This clone was seen at least ten times. The genes are TRBV29-1 and TRBJ1-2; weak D call: TRBD1 (5 bases). Germline V gives CDR1 SQVTM, CDR2 ANQGSEA. The CDR3 contains 18 residues. V was pared by 0 bases and J by 4 bases, with 24 bases between. CDR3 loop: CSVEEWGSGRDTLYGYTF. CDR3 in DNA: TGCAGCGTTGAAGAGTGGGGGTCCGGCAGGGATACACTCTATGGCTACACCTTC.

The chain uses TRBV12-3 or TRBV12-4 and TRBJ1-2, with D perhaps matching TRBD1 (5 bases). The CDR3 loop spans 13 amino acids. The V end was cut by 7 bases, the J end by 7 bases, with 16 bases between. The CDR3 region has the DNA TGTGCCAGCACTGGTCGGGGGTGGAGTGGCTACACCTTC. This codes for CASTGRGWSGYTF.

V usage is TRBV9 and J usage is TRBJ2-1; D ambiguous. V was clipped by 0 bases and J by 5 bases, with 9 bases between them. Germline V gene sequence: CDR1 SGDLS, CDR2 YYNGEE. The length of the CDR3 is 14 residues. The CDR3 bases are TGTGCCAGCAGCGTAGCATCGGTGAACAATGAGCAGTTCTTC. Amino acids: CASSVASVNNEQFF.

This chain's CDR3 is CAWSTTLNGGYTF. CDR3 in DNA: TGTGCCTGGAGCACGACCCTGAATGGAGGCTACACCTTC. V usage is TRBV30 and J usage is TRBJ1-2; no clear D gene. Germline-derived CDR1 and CDR2 are GTSNPN and SVGIG (reference sequence). This CDR3 has 13 amino acids. V shed 3 bases and J shed 8 bases, with 16 bases lying between them. The whole variable domain, remainder taken from reference TRBV30 and TRBJ1-2, is SQTIHQWPATLVQPVGSPLSLECTVEGTSNPNLYWYRQAAGRGLQLLFYSVGIGQISSEVPQNLSASRPQDRQFILSSKKLLLSDSGFYLCAWSTTLNGGYTFGSGTRLTVV.

The chain couples TRBV27 to TRBJ1-2; 7 nucleotides agree with TRBD1. CDR3 length: 17 residues. J was trimmed by 0 bases and V by 2 bases; bases with no gene match: 9. Germline V lookup: CDR1 MNHEY, CDR2 SMNVEV (reference sequence). This CDR3 reads CASSLLARTGPNYGYTF. DNA of the CDR3: TGTGCCAGCAGTTTACTGGCCAGGACAGGCCCTAACTATGGCTACACCTTC.

This chain connects TRBV2 to TRBJ1-4; 12 bases are shared with TRBD1. Germline V CDR1 and CDR2: SNHLY, FYNNEI. The CDR3 spans 17 residues. Trimming took 7 bases from V and 2 from J; bases not matched to a gene: 8. In nucleotides, the CDR3 is TGTGCCAGCACACGAGGGACAGGGGGCCGGACTAATGAAAAACTGTTTTTT. Residues: CASTRGTGGRTNEKLFF.